The rows below give T cell receptor beta chains drawn from one sample of a study of blood T cell repertoires in COVID-19. Some clones are missing from TCRdb's copy, which holds only in-frame ones; the method was immunoSEQ multiplex PCR. The data show approximately 140,000 clones, roughly four fifths seen once. What was sequenced was peripheral blood. The receptor set was obtained from a human donor with acute or convalescent COVID-19. The donor label of this sample is uncertain. Both conserved end residues are part of each CDR3. Clone size is shown for a subset of rows, as once, few, many or a class of expanded clone.

size: -
V: TRBV6-5
CDR3: CASSYGWGVAGNTIYF

size: -
V: TRBV6-5
CDR3: CASSSDRGNTIYF

size: -
V: TRBV4-3
CDR3: CASSFEVGTEAFF

size: -
V: TRBV5-4
CDR3: CASSWGTGQGYTF

size: once
V: TRBV30
CDR3: CAWSHHSVPDTQYF

size: -
V: TRBV7-2
CDR3: CASSLGGEDGYTF

size: -
V: TRBV6-5
CDR3: CASSSPGQGNYGYTF

size: many
V: TRBV30
CDR3: CAWALSGANVLTF

size: few
V: TRBV7-2
CDR3: CASSLGGQGVYEQYF

size: -
V: TRBV29-1
CDR3: CSVTRTGSRYGYTF

size: few
V: TRBV5-1
CDR3: CASSLGTGNLGVYGYTF

size: -
V: TRBV10-3
CDR3: CAIGGTGSGELFF

size: -
V: TRBV4-1
CDR3: CASSPQQGSYYGYTF

size: -
V: TRBV7-2
CDR3: CASSLARTGNTEAFF

size: -
V: TRBV11-2
CDR3: CASSPGGAVEQYF

size: -
V: TRBV9
CDR3: CASSLAAPGETQYF

size: -
V: TRBV27
CDR3: CASSPVEGAYGYTF

size: -
V: TRBV7-2
CDR3: CASSLAGGETQYF

size: -
V: TRBV9
CDR3: CASSVTGHEQFF

size: -
V: TRBV4-2
CDR3: CASSQDLTSGSYEQYF

size: -
V: TRBV7-2
CDR3: CASSVLGTGDEQYF

size: -
V: TRBV11-2
CDR3: CASSRVLGGHEQFF

size: -
V: TRBV9
CDR3: CASSSTSGRPYEQYF

size: -
V: TRBV19
CDR3: CASTLDIATGNTIYF

size: once
V: TRBV21-1
CDR3: CASSTESPKTYEQYF

size: -
V: TRBV5-1
CDR3: CATQKTNGGTEAFF

size: once
V: TRBV6-1
CDR3: CASSEDRGRRGNQPQHF

size: -
V: TRBV19
CDR3: CASSTSTGENTGELFF

size: -
V: TRBV3-1/TRBV3-2
CDR3: CASSPSRDQPQHF

size: once
V: TRBV6-6
CDR3: CASRTEIAFNEQFF

size: -
V: TRBV5-1
CDR3: CASSLGTANTEAFF

size: -
V: TRBV12-3/TRBV12-4
CDR3: CASRGEGMGGYTF

size: -
V: TRBV9
CDR3: CASSALTGVGHGYTF

size: once
V: TRBV5-4
CDR3: CASNINRGLNSPLHF

size: -
V: TRBV30
CDR3: CAWNRELNTEAFF

size: -
V: TRBV18
CDR3: CAGTSGGYEQYF

size: -
V: TRBV7-2
CDR3: CASSLVGTGIQPQHF

size: -
V: TRBV7-2
CDR3: CASSSADTQYF

size: -
V: TRBV10-3
CDR3: CAISGVGPAGNEKLFF